The 19 T cell receptor beta chains in this list originate from one sample, sequenced in a study of identical twins. TCRdb re-analysed the 5' RACE reads in MiXCR, keeping a single row per CDR3 protein. The sample contains about 730,000 distinct CDR3 sequences, around 21% of which appear only once. These records were also assigned to another study, of T cells expressing NK-cell markers.

The source material was PBMCs. The source of these receptors is a woman between 18 and 29 years old in good health.

The chain couples TRBV29-1 to TRBJ1-2; D not certain. The CDR3 is 12 residues long. V dropped 3 bases and J dropped 1 base, with 6 bases sitting between them. CDR1 is SQVTM, CDR2 ANQGSEA, per germline. CDR3 nucleotide sequence: TGCAGCGTTGATCTGCTTAACTATGGCTACACCTTC. It specifies CSVDLLNYGYTF.

This chain uses TRBV20-1 with TRBJ2-1; 10 bases match TRBD1. The germline V gene has CDR1 DFQATT and CDR2 SNEGSKA (reference sequence). The CDR3 loop spans 15 amino acids. The ends lost 6 bases at V and 0 bases at J; junction bases unmatched: 5. CDR3 sequence reads: CSARDRGFSYNEQFF. DNA for the CDR3: TGCAGTGCCCGGGACAGGGGATTCTCCTACAATGAGCAGTTCTTC.

This chain uses TRBV5-6 with TRBJ1-2; unclear D gene. The germline V and J ends were trimmed by 4 bases and 7 bases, with 20 bases remaining between them. Germline values: CDR1 SGHDT, CDR2 YYEEEE. This CDR3 region has 15 residues. The CDR3 loop is CASSLTVQALVGYTF. CDR3 in DNA: TGTGCCAGCAGCCTGACGGTCCAAGCGCTCGTTGGCTACACCTTC.

The sample holds many counts of this clonotype. The gene calls are TRBV7-8 and TRBJ2-3; D is unresolved. The CDR3 runs to 12 residues. V was cut by 4 bases and J by 4 bases, with 6 bases left in between. The germline V gene encodes CDR1 SGHVS and CDR2 FQNEAQ. The CDR3 region is CASSSRPDTQYF. As DNA, the CDR3 is TGTGCCAGCAGCTCTAGACCAGATACGCAGTATTTT.

This clonotype has just a few counts. The V call is TRBV29-1, the J call TRBJ2-3, with a weak D call TRBD2 (6 bases). The V end lost 7 bases, the J end lost 1 base, and 9 bases lay between the germline ends. Germline lookup yields CDR1 SQVTM and CDR2 ANQGSEA. There are 12 residues in the CDR3. CDR3 amino acids: CSGASGTDTQYF. The CDR3 bases are TGCAGCGGGGCTAGCGGCACAGATACGCAGTATTTT.

This clonotype appeared a few times. V gene TRBV7-9 combines with J gene TRBJ2-4; D unclear. Trimming shortened V by 3 bases and J by 1 base, and 13 bases separated the two germline ends. From germline, CDR1 is SEHNR and CDR2 FQNEAQ (reference sequence). CDR3 length: 16 amino acids. The CDR3 protein is CASSFGQFGAKNIQYF. CDR3 DNA sequence: TGTGCCAGCAGCTTTGGCCAGTTTGGGGCCAAAAACATTCAGTACTTC.

This clonotype was detected many times. V is TRBV10-3 and J is TRBJ2-7, with D unclear. Trimming pared 10 bases from V and 0 bases from J, leaving 16 bases between. Germline V gene data show CDR1 as ENHRY and CDR2 as SYGVKD. This CDR3 is 14 amino acids long. The CDR3 DNA is TGTGCCACCACGGCCCTTTTGGACTCCTACGAGCAGTACTTC. Translating gives CATTALLDSYEQYF.

The chain uses TRBV20-1 and TRBJ2-3, with a weak D call TRBD1 (6 bases). The CDR3 covers 14 residues. The germline V gene encodes CDR1 DFQATT and CDR2 SNEGSKA (reference sequence). V was shortened by 3 bases and J by 5 bases, with 15 bases between the two germline ends. CDR3 protein: CSASTGGSGDTQYF. The CDR3 coding sequence is TGCAGTGCTAGCACTGGGGGCTCTGGAGATACGCAGTATTTT.

In this sample, this clonotype turned up a few times. The rearrangement links TRBV6-1 to TRBJ2-6; no clear D gene. The CDR3 is made up of 15 amino acids. With 5 bases removed from V and 0 bases from J, the gap between germline ends came to 8 bases. Germline-derived CDR1 and CDR2 are MNHNS and SASEGT. The CDR3 DNA sequence: TGTGCCAGCAGTCCAAGTCCCTCTGGGGCCAACGTCCTGACTTTC. This translates into CASSPSPSGANVLTF.

This clonotype was counted only a few times. The genes are TRBV7-2 and TRBJ2-7, with D unresolved. V dropped 5 bases and J dropped 7 bases, with 9 bases sitting between them. Germline V gene lookup returns CDR1 SGHTA and CDR2 FQGNSA. The CDR3 extends over 11 amino acids. CDR3 residues: CASSPQSEQYF. The CDR3 DNA reads TGTGCCAGCAGCCCTCAGAGTGAGCAGTACTTC.

The chain uses TRBV27 and TRBJ2-5; perhaps D is TRBD1 or TRBD2 (6 bases each). V was cut by 3 bases and J by 5 bases, with 13 bases left in between. The CDR3 is made up of 14 amino acids. Germline lookup yields CDR1 MNHEY and CDR2 SMNVEV (reference sequence). CDR3 nucleotides: TGTGCCAGCAGTTTTTCTAGGAGGGGGGAGACCCAGTACTTC. Translation: CASSFSRRGETQYF.

This sequence joins TRBV20-1 and TRBJ2-1, with TRBD2 matching over 10 bases. The V gene's germline CDR1 is DFQATT and CDR2 SNEGSKA (reference sequence). CDR3 length equals 15 residues. With V trimmed by 3 bases and J by 8 bases, 10 bases remained unmatched. CDR3: CSARDLSGGADEQFF. DNA of the CDR3: TGCAGTGCTAGGGACCTCAGCGGGGGGGCCGATGAGCAGTTCTTC.

This clonotype has more than one count but fewer than ten. V and J are TRBV25-1 and TRBJ2-5; 7 nucleotides agree with TRBD2. The V gene's germline CDR1 is MGHDK and CDR2 SYGVNS. After removal of 2 bases from V and 6 bases from J, the junction contained 6 bases not matched to a gene. This CDR3 contains 14 residues. CDR3 sequence: CASSEASGVKTQYF. Here the CDR3 DNA reads TGTGCCAGCAGTGAAGCTAGCGGAGTGAAGACCCAGTACTTC.

The chain links TRBV5-5 to TRBJ1-1; no definite D call. The CDR3 sequence is 12 residues long. The germline V gene has CDR1 SGHKS and CDR2 YYEKEE (reference sequence). Trimming pared 4 bases from V and 13 bases from J, leaving 17 bases between. CDR3 in DNA: TGTGCCAGCAGCCTCGGGCCTTACGGTGTTTTCTTT. Protein: CASSLGPYGVFF.

This clonotype occurred a few times. The rearrangement links TRBV7-8 to TRBJ2-1; possible D gene TRBD2, 6 bases. The CDR3 extends over 15 amino acids. The V gene's germline CDR1 is SGHVS and CDR2 FQNEAQ. V gave up 1 base and J gave up 4 bases, with 11 bases separating them. The CDR3 DNA is TGTGCCAGCAGCTTAGGCGGGGATCCTTACAATGAGCAGTTCTTC. Its translation is CASSLGGDPYNEQFF. The variable domain in full, completed from reference TRBV7-8 and TRBJ2-1, reads GAGVSQSPRYKVAKRGQDVALRCDPISGHVSLFWYQQALGQGPEFLTYFQNEAQLDKSGLPSDRFFAERPEGSVSTLKIQRTQQEDSAVYLCASSLGGDPYNEQFFGPGTRLTVL.

In this sample, this clonotype turned up many times. Written as DNA, the CDR3 is TGTGCCAGCAGCTTGATTTTAGCGGGAGGAATCTACGAGCAGTACTTC. Protein: CASSLILAGGIYEQYF. V and J are TRBV7-2 and TRBJ2-7; 10 nucleotides agree with TRBD2. V gave up 3 bases and J gave up 3 bases; unmatched junction bases: 8. CDR1 is SGHTA, CDR2 FQGNSA, per germline. This CDR3 region has 16 residues.

There are many counts of this clonotype. V usage is TRBV4-2 and J usage is TRBJ2-3, with D uncertain. Germline V gives CDR1 LGHNA, CDR2 YNFKEQ. The CDR3 length is 13 residues. The V gene lost 0 bases and the J gene lost 6 bases, with 7 bases spanning the gap. CDR3 sequence reads: CASSQDRTDTQYF. The CDR3 nucleotides are TGTGCCAGCAGCCAAGATAGGACGGATACGCAGTATTTT.

The sample holds a few counts of this clonotype. This chain uses TRBV20-1 with TRBJ2-1; 10 nucleotides match TRBD1. The CDR3 contains 14 residues. J lost 6 bases, V lost 5 bases, and 7 bases had no gene match. Germline-derived CDR1 and CDR2 are DFQATT and SNEGSKA (reference sequence). For the CDR3, the DNA is TGCAGTGCTCGACTGGGACAGGGGAGCAATGAGCAGTTCTTC. Translation: CSARLGQGSNEQFF.

This clonotype has only a few counts. V gene TRBV9 combines with J gene TRBJ1-5, with D tentatively TRBD1 (6 bases). CDR1 is SGDLS and CDR2 is YYNGEE in the germline V gene. Trimming took 3 bases from V and 4 from J, leaving 11 bases between them. This CDR3 has 14 amino acids. CDR3 amino acids: CASSEGVRNQPQHF. The CDR3 coding sequence is TGTGCCAGCAGCGAGGGGGTAAGGAATCAGCCCCAGCATTTT.